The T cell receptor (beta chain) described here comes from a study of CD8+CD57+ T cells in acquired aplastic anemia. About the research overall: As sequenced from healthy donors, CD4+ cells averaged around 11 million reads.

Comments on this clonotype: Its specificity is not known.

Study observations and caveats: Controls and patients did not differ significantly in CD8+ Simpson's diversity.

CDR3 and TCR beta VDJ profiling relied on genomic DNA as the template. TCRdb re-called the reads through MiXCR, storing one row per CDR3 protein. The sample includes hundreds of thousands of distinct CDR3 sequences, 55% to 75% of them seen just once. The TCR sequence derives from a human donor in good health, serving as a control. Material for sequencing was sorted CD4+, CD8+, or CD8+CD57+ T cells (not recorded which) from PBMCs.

CDR3 coding DNA: TGCGCCAGCAGTGAGTCACGGACCGCCGGCTACACCTTC. It codes for CASSESRTAGYTF. The chain is built from TRBV10-1 and TRBJ1-2, with unresolved D. Germline values: CDR1 WNHNN, CDR2 SYGVQD (reference sequence). The CDR3 extends over 13 amino acids. Trimming stripped 0 bases from V and 8 bases from J, with 10 bases between.